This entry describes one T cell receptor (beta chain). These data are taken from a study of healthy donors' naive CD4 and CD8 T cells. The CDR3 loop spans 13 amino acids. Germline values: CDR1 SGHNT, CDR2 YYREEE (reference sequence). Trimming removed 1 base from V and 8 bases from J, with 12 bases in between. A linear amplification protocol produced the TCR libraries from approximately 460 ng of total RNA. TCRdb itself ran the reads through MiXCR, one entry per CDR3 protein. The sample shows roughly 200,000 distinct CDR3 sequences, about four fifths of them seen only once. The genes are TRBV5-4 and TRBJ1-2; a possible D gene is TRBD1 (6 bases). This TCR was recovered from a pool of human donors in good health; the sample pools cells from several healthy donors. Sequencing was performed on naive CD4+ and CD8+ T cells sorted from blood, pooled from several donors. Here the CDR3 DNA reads TGTGCCAGCAGCTTGACACAGGGCGCCGGCTACACCTTC. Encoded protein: CASSLTQGAGYTF.